Each of the 14 T cell receptor beta chains below was sequenced from the same sample in a study of blood T cell repertoires in COVID-19. Profiled with immunoSEQ multiplex PCR; TCRdb holds only in-frame clones, not every one. The data hold approximately 220,000 clones, with approximately 88% observed a single time. The sample taken for sequencing was peripheral blood. The receptors stem from a man aged 40-50 years with acute or convalescent COVID-19.

Turning to this clone: Other nucleotide sequences in the sample specify the same CDR3. This CDR3 is CASSLTGMNTEAFF. CDR3 DNA: TGCGCCAGCAGCTTGACAGGAATGAACACTGAAGCTTTCTTT. The V call is TRBV5-1, the J call TRBJ1-1, with D perhaps TRBD1 (5 bases). V lost 1 base and J lost 0, with 7 bases in between. From germline, CDR1 is SGHRS and CDR2 YFSETQ. The CDR3 has 14 residues.

The sample holds a few counts of this clone. The V and J genes are TRBV27 and TRBJ2-5, with a tentative D call TRBD2 (5 bases). The CDR3 is 14 amino acids. The germline V and J ends were trimmed by 0 bases and 5 bases, with 10 bases remaining between them. Germline V CDR1 and CDR2: MNHEY, SMNVEV (reference sequence). DNA for the CDR3: TGTGCCAGCAGTTTATCTCCGGGCGGGGAGACCCAGTACTTC. Translated: CASSLSPGGETQYF.

The rearrangement joins TRBV2 to TRBJ1-5, with 8 nucleotides matching TRBD1. V shed 7 bases and J 5 bases; nucleotides not matched to a gene: 4. The CDR3 totals 13 residues. The V gene's germline CDR1 is SNHLY and CDR2 FYNNEI. CDR3 residues: CASKKQGDQPQHF. The CDR3 nucleotides are TGTGCCAGCAAAAAACAGGGGGATCAGCCCCAGCATTTT.

CDR3 sequence reads: CASTYLSRVGYGYTF. CDR3 DNA sequence: TGTGCCAGCACGTACCTTTCCCGGGTGGGCTATGGCTACACCTTC. The chain uses TRBV28 and TRBJ1-2; D gene uncertain. The V end was cut by 7 bases, the J end by 4 bases, with 19 bases between. The CDR3 spans 15 residues. Germline assignment: CDR1 MDHEN and CDR2 SYDVKM.

The genes are TRBV28 and TRBJ1-5; D is undetermined. The CDR3 contains 12 residues. Trimming shortened V by 8 bases and J by 7 bases, and 12 bases separated the two germline ends. Germline V gene lookup returns CDR1 MDHEN and CDR2 SYDVKM. Here the CDR3 DNA reads TGTGCCAGCTCTTTTAGCGGGCAGCCCCAGCATTTT. Translating gives CASSFSGQPQHF.

This clone was counted only a few times. The chain carries TRBV6-2 or TRBV6-3 and TRBJ2-1, with 8 bases identical to TRBD2. The CDR3 is made up of 17 amino acids. Per the germline V gene, CDR1 is MNHEY and CDR2 is SVGEGT. J gave up 2 bases and V 6 bases, and 12 bases lay outside the gene matches. Here the CDR3 reads CASSPISGSGTYNEQFF. In DNA form, the CDR3 reads TGTGCCAGCAGCCCCATCAGCGGGAGCGGGACCTACAATGAGCAGTTCTTC.

This rearrangement joins TRBV4-3 to TRBJ2-2; D unresolved. Per germline, CDR1 LGHNA and CDR2 YSLEER. The CDR3 loop spans 16 amino acids. Trimming took 0 bases from V and 3 from J, leaving 11 bases between them. CDR3 nucleotide sequence: TGCGCCAGCAGCCAAGATGGGCCCTATGACACCGGGGAGCTGTTTTTT. Amino acid sequence: CASSQDGPYDTGELFF.

The chain carries TRBV3-1 (or the pseudogene TRBV3-2) and TRBJ1-2; a weak D match, TRBD1 (5 bases). The CDR3 loop spans 14 amino acids. V dropped 4 bases and J dropped 6 bases, with 15 bases sitting between them. Germline CDR1 and CDR2: LGHDT and YNNKEL (reference sequence). CDR3 DNA: TGTGCCAGCAGCCCGGCTGCAGGGTCAAATGGCTACACCTTC. It translates to CASSPAAGSNGYTF.

This clone was found once. V gene TRBV5-5 combines with J gene TRBJ2-7; D gene ambiguous. V lost 5 bases and J 0 bases, leaving 12 bases between the germline ends. Germline-derived CDR1 and CDR2 are SGHKS and YYEKEE (reference sequence). There are 14 residues in the CDR3. CDR3 protein: CASRPPQVSYEQYF. CDR3 bases: TGTGCCAGCAGACCACCCCAGGTCTCCTACGAGCAGTACTTC.

J is TRBJ2-3 and V is TRBV7-9, with D unclear. Per germline, CDR1 SEHNR and CDR2 FQNEAQ (reference sequence). Deletions cut 5 bases from V and 5 bases from J, with 5 bases between. CDR3 length: 11 amino acids. This CDR3 reads CASSPKDTQYF. In nucleotides, the CDR3 is TGTGCCAGCAGCCCCAAAGATACGCAGTATTTT. The full variable domain, rest sourced from reference TRBV7-9 and TRBJ2-3, is DTGVSQNPRHKITKRGQNVTFRCDPISEHNRLYWYRQTLGQGPEFLTYFQNEAQLEKSRLLSDRFSAERPKGSFSTLEIQRTEQGDSAMYLCASSPKDTQYFGPGTRLTVL.

This rearrangement joins TRBV5-4 to TRBJ2-1; TRBD2 agrees at 11 bases. Per germline, CDR1 SGHNT and CDR2 YYREEE (reference sequence). This CDR3 has 15 amino acids. V lost 0 bases and J lost 8; bases outside the gene matches: 4. CDR3 sequence reads: CASSLVTSGSYEQFF. The CDR3, as DNA: TGTGCCAGCAGCTTGGTTACTAGCGGGAGCTATGAGCAGTTCTTC.

V usage is TRBV19 and J usage is TRBJ1-2; no clear D gene. Germline V gives CDR1 LNHDA, CDR2 SQIVND (reference sequence). The CDR3 runs to 14 residues. V was pared by 3 bases and J by 2 bases, with 10 bases between. CDR3 in DNA: TGTGCCAGTAGTATTAATCGAGAAAACTATGGCTACACCTTC. Translation gives CASSINRENYGYTF.

V usage is TRBV7-9 and J usage is TRBJ1-5; 9 nucleotides align to TRBD1. CDR1 and CDR2 (germline): SEHNR, FQNEAQ (reference sequence). V trimming: 5 bases; J trimming: 6 bases; junction bases outside the gene matches: 8. The CDR3 runs 15 residues. The CDR3: CASSETGTGFQPQHF. The DNA for the CDR3 is TGTGCCAGCAGCGAAACCGGGACAGGGTTTCAGCCCCAGCATTTT.

The chain has TRBV7-2 and TRBJ1-1, with 8 bases matching TRBD1. The trim removed 8 bases at V and 5 bases at J, leaving 7 bases unmatched. The germline V gene encodes CDR1 SGHTA and CDR2 FQGNSA. This CDR3 has 13 residues. The CDR3 sequence: CASLFRGQTEAFF. The CDR3 DNA sequence: TGTGCCAGCCTATTCAGGGGGCAAACTGAAGCTTTCTTT.